This T cell receptor (beta chain) is drawn from a study of OX40 agonist ivuxolimab in advanced cancers. Clones were sequenced by immunoSEQ multiplex PCR, and TCRdb holds only the in-frame ones, with some missing. Seen here are some 66,000 clones, 85% observed once, and the top ten hold 0.83%. The CDR3 extends over 11 amino acids. Looked up from germline, CDR1 is SQVTM and CDR2 is ANQGSEA. V was pared by 7 bases and J by 5 bases, with 12 bases between. Turning to this clone: The target antigen is unknown.

The study, taken as a whole, reports: Averaging showed that CD8+ T cells had more expanded clones than CD4+ did.

Sequenced material: CD4+ or CD8+ T cells sorted from blood, taken in a trial of the OX40 agonist ivuxolimab. The clonotype was recovered from an adult with an advanced solid tumor such as melanoma, head and neck, liver or kidney cancer. V gene TRBV29-1 combines with J gene TRBJ2-7; D is unclear. CDR3 DNA: TGCAGCGCCCTCAACAGTAACGAGCAGTACTTC. Translated, it gives CSALNSNEQYF.